This entry describes one T cell receptor (beta chain). The data belong to a study of cytomegalovirus exposure and HLA in healthy donors. In the PCR, 60 Vbeta and 13 Jbeta primers were used. Produced via immunoSEQ multiplex PCR; TCRdb's table is partial and in-frame only. The sample includes roughly 100,000 clones, around four fifths of them seen just once. Sequencing used PBMCs. The receptor was isolated from a man aged 40-50 years in good health and CMV-seronegative.

In DNA, the CDR3 is TGTGCCAGCAGTGAATTACTAGTTCGCACGAACACCGGGGAGCTGTTTTTT. It codes for CASSELLVRTNTGELFF. The chain links TRBV25-1 to TRBJ2-2; weak D call: TRBD2 (5 bases). This CDR3 has 17 amino acids. V lost 1 base and J 0 bases, leaving 12 bases between the germline ends. Germline V lookup: CDR1 MGHDK, CDR2 SYGVNS.